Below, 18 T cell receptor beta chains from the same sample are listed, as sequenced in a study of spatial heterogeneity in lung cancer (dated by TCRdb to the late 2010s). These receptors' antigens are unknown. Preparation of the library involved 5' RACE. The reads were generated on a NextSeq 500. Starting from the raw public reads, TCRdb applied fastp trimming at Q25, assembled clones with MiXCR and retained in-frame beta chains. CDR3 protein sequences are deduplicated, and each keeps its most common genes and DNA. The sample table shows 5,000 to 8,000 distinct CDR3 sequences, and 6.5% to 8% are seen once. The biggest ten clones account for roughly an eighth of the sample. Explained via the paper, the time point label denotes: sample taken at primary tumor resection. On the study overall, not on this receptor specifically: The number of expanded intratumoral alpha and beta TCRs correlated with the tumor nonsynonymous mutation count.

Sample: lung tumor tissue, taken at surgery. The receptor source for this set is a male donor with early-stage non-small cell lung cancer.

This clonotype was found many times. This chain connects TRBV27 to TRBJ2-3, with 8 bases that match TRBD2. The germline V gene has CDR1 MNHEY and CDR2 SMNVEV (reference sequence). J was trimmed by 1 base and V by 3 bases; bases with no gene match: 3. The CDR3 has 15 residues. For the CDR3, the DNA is TGTGCCAGCAGTTTTAGCGGGATGGGCACAGATACGCAGTATTTT. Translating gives CASSFSGMGTDTQYF.

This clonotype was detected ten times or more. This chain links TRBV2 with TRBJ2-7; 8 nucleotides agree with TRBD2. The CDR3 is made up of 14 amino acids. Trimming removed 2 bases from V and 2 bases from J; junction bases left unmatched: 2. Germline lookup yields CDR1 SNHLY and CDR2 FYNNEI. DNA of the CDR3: TGTGCCAGCAGTGAAATGGGACTAGCCTACGAGCAGTACTTC. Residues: CASSEMGLAYEQYF.

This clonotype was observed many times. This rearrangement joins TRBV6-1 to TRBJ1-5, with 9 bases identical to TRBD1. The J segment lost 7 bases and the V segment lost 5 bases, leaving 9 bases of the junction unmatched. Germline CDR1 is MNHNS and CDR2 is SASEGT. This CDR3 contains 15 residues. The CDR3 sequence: CASSTDRGDGQPQHF. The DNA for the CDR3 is TGTGCCAGCAGTACGGACAGGGGAGACGGGCAGCCCCAGCATTTT.

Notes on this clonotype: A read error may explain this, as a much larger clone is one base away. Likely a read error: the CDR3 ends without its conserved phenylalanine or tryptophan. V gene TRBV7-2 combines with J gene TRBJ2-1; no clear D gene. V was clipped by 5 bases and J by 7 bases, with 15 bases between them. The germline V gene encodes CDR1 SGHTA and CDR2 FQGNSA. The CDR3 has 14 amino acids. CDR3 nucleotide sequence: TGTGCCAGCAGCCCCCATGCTAGAGTAAATGAGCAGTTCTCC. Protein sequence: CASSPHARVNEQFS.

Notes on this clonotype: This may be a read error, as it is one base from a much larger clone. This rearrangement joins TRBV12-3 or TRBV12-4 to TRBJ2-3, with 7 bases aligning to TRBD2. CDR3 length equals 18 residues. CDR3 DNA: TGTGTCAGCAGCGGGGCTCTTTATAGCGACTTACACACAGATACGCAGTATTTT. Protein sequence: CVSSGALYSDLHTDTQYF.

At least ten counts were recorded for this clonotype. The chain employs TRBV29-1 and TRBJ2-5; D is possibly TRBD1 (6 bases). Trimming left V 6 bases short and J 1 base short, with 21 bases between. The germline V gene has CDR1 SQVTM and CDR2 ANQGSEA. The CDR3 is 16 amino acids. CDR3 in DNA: TGCAGCGTGGACGGGGCATCCAGGGACATCCAAGAGACCCAGTACTTC. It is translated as CSVDGASRDIQETQYF.

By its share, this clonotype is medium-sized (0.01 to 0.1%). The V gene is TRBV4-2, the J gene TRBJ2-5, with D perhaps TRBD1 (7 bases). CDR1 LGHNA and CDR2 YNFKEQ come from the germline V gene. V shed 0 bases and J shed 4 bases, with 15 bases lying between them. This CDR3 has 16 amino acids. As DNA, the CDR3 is TGTGCCAGCAGCCAAGAAAGACAGGGAGGAGCAGAGACCCAGTACTTC. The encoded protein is CASSQERQGGAETQYF.

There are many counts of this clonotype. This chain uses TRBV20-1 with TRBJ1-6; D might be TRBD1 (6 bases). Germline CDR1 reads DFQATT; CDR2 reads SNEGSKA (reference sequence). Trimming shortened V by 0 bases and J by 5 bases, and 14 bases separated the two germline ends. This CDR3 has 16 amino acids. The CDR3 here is CSARDRRQVHNSPLHF. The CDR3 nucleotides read TGCAGTGCTAGAGATCGCCGACAGGTTCATAATTCACCCCTCCACTTT.

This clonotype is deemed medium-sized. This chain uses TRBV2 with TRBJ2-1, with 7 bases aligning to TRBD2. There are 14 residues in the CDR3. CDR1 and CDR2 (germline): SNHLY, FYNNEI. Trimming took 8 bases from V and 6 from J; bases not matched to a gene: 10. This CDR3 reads CASPGLRHRNEQFF. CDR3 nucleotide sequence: TGTGCCAGCCCGGGACTACGCCACCGCAATGAGCAGTTCTTC.

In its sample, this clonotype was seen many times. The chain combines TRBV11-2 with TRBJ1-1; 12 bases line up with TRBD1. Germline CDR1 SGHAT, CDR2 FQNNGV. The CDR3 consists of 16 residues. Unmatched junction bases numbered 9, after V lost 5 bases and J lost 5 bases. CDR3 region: CASSKPGQGARTEAFF. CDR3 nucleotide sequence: TGTGCCAGCAGCAAACCGGGACAGGGGGCGCGTACTGAAGCTTTCTTT.

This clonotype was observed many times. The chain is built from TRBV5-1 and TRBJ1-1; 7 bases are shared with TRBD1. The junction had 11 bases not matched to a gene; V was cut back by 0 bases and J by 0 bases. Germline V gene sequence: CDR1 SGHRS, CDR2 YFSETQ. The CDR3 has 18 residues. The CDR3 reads CASSLGRGTGKMNTEAFF. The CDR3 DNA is TGCGCCAGCAGCTTGGGCAGGGGGACCGGGAAAATGAACACTGAAGCTTTCTTT.

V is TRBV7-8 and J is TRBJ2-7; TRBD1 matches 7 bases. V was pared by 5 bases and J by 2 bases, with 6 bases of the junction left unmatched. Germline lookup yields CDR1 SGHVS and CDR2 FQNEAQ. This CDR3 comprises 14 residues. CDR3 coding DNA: TGTGCCAGCAGCATCCCGGACAGGACCTACGAGCAGTACTTC. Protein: CASSIPDRTYEQYF.

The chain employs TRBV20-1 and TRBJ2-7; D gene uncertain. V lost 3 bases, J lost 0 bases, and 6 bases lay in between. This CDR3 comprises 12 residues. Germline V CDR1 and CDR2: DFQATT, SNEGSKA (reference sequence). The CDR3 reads CSARISSYEQYF. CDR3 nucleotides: TGCAGTGCTAGGATTTCCTCCTACGAGCAGTACTTC.

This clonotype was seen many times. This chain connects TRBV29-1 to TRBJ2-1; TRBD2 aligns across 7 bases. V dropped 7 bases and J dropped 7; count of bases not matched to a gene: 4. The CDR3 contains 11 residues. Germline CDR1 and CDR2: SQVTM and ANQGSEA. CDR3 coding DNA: TGCAGCGGGGGGGGAGGTAATGAGCAGTTCTTC. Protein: CSGGGGNEQFF.

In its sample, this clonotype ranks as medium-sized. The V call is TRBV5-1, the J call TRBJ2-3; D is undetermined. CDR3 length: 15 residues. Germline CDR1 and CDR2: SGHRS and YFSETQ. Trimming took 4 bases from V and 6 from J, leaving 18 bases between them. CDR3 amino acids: CASSPTWGKGDTQYF. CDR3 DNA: TGCGCCAGCAGCCCGACCTGGGGTAAAGGTGATACGCAGTATTTT.

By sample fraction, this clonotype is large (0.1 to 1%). CDR3 loop: CASEGEAGVAGELFF. For the CDR3, the DNA is TGTGCCAGCGAAGGAGAAGCGGGAGTTGCCGGGGAGCTGTTTTTT. This rearrangement joins TRBV2 to TRBJ2-2, with TRBD2 identical over 8 bases. Germline assignment: CDR1 SNHLY and CDR2 FYNNEI. The V and J ends lost 8 bases and 6 bases, in that order; junction bases with no gene match: 11. The CDR3 totals 15 residues.

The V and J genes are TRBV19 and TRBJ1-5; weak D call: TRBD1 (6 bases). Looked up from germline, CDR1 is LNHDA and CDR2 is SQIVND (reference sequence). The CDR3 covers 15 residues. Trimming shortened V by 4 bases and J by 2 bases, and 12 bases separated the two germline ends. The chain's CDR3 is CASSTGQPGNQPQHF. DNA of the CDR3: TGTGCCAGTAGTACGGGACAACCAGGCAATCAGCCCCAGCATTTT.

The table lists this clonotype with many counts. CDR3 bases: TGTGCCAGCAGCTTGGTTCCGGGGAACACTGAAGCTTTCTTT. Amino acids: CASSLVPGNTEAFF. The chain couples TRBV5-7 to TRBJ1-1; no reliable D call. Being an ORF, TRBV5-7 has a function that is uncertain. CDR3 size: 14 residues. Between the trimmed V and J ends, which lost 0 bases and 1 base, there was a span of 7 bases.